A selection of T cell receptor beta chains follows, all from one sample in a study of naive and memory T cell subsets. MiXCR was run by TCRdb on the 5' RACE reads, yielding one entry per CDR3 protein. The table shows more than 45,000 distinct CDR3 sequences, with 7% to 8.5% occurring only once. Receptors were obtained from a male donor in good health. Both conserved end residues are part of each CDR3. D genes are given only for firm matches. Rows give clone size only sometimes, using once, few, many, or a class for an expanded clone.

j_gene,abundance,v_gene,d_gene,CDR3aa,CDR3nt
TRBJ2-6,few,TRBV11-1,TRBD1,CASSSGQGGTGANVLTF,TGTGCCAGCAGCTCCGGACAGGGGGGCACTGGGGCCAACGTCCTGACTTTC
TRBJ1-1,many,TRBV20-1,TRBD1,CSAEGAASLPTAEAFF,TGCAGTGCCGAGGGGGCAGCATCCCTACCCACAGCTGAAGCTTTCTTT
TRBJ2-1,NA,TRBV6-5,TRBD2,CASSSVAGAYEQFF,TGTGCCAGCAGTTCCGTAGCGGGAGCCTATGAGCAGTTCTTC
TRBJ2-1,few,TRBV6-1,TRBD2,CASSETSGTYNEQFF,TGTGCCAGCAGTGAGACTAGCGGGACTTACAATGAGCAGTTCTTC
TRBJ2-3,few,TRBV5-8,NA,CASSFGELSPDTQYF,TGTGCCAGCAGCTTCGGGGAGTTGTCCCCAGATACGCAGTATTTT
TRBJ1-1,few,TRBV12-3/TRBV12-4,NA,CASSLALVGYTEAFF,TGTGCCAGCAGTTTAGCGTTGGTGGGTTACACTGAAGCTTTCTTT
TRBJ1-4,few,TRBV12-5,NA,CASGSSGEKLFF,TGTGCTAGTGGTTCCTCTGGGGAAAAACTGTTTTTT
TRBJ1-2,NA,TRBV6-6,NA,CASSYLYGYTF,TGTGCCAGCAGTTACTTGTATGGCTACACCTTC
TRBJ2-7,few,TRBV5-1,NA,CASSFDREQYF,TGCGCCAGCAGCTTTGACCGCGAGCAGTACTTC
TRBJ2-7,NA,TRBV9,TRBD1,CASSPTGSYEQYF,TGTGCCAGCAGCCCGACAGGGAGCTACGAGCAGTACTTC
TRBJ1-1,many,TRBV11-2,TRBD1,CASSLVMGQPNTEAFF,TGTGCCAGCAGCTTGGTAATGGGACAGCCGAACACTGAAGCTTTCTTT
TRBJ2-7,many,TRBV19,TRBD1,CASSSRTGRYEQYF,TGTGCCAGTAGTTCCCGGACAGGGAGGTACGAGCAGTACTTC
TRBJ1-2,medium-sized,TRBV7-8,NA,CASGILTGLNYGYTF,TGTGCCAGCGGGATTTTAACAGGGTTGAACTATGGCTACACCTTC
TRBJ2-5,NA,TRBV12-5,NA,CASGLEGETQYF,TGTGCTAGTGGTCTAGAAGGAGAGACCCAGTACTTC
TRBJ2-2,few,TRBV29-1,TRBD2,CSVDSSGAAGELFF,TGCAGCGTTGACTCTAGCGGGGCGGCCGGGGAGCTGTTTTTT
TRBJ2-7,many,TRBV12-3/TRBV12-4,NA,CASSLDPRIYEQYF,TGTGCCAGCAGTTTAGATCCCAGGATCTACGAGCAGTACTTC
TRBJ1-1,NA,TRBV29-1,NA,CSVTTGLGNTEAFF,TGCAGCGTGACTACCGGACTAGGGAACACTGAAGCTTTCTTT
TRBJ2-1,NA,TRBV25-1,TRBD2,CASSELNSGRSEQFF,TGTGCCAGCAGTGAATTGAATAGCGGGAGGTCTGAGCAGTTCTTC
TRBJ1-1,NA,TRBV19,NA,CASSMPVPNEAFF,TGTGCCAGTAGTATGCCCGTGCCCAATGAAGCTTTCTTT
TRBJ2-2,NA,TRBV15,NA,CATSVVGADPSTGELFF,TGTGCCACCAGCGTAGTCGGGGCGGACCCCAGCACCGGGGAGCTGTTTTTT
TRBJ1-3,few,TRBV12-3/TRBV12-4,NA,CASTGIGNTIYF,TGTGCCAGCACAGGGATTGGAAACACCATATATTTT
TRBJ1-2,NA,TRBV4-1,NA,CASSQEAGRKSYGYTF,TGCGCCAGCAGCCAAGAAGCCGGCAGAAAATCCTATGGCTACACCTTC
TRBJ1-5,NA,TRBV6-2/TRBV6-3,TRBD1,CASGGTGGVQPQHF,TGTGCCAGCGGGGGGACAGGGGGCGTTCAGCCCCAGCATTTT
TRBJ2-1,NA,TRBV30,TRBD2,CAWSYSLTSGSANEQFF,TGTGCCTGGAGTTACTCTCTTACTAGCGGGAGTGCCAATGAGCAGTTCTTC
TRBJ2-7,many,TRBV20-1,NA,CSARGGASYEQYF,TGCAGTGCTAGGGGCGGGGCCTCCTACGAGCAGTACTTC
TRBJ1-2,NA,TRBV10-3,NA,CAISEGGRGRGYTF,TGTGCCATCAGTGAGGGAGGACGGGGTCGGGGCTACACCTTC
TRBJ2-2,many,TRBV29-1,TRBD2,CSASGLANTGELFF,TGCAGCGCTTCCGGACTAGCGAACACCGGGGAGCTGTTTTTT
TRBJ1-4,few,TRBV1,NA,CASSQDPNRPGQGNEKLFF,TGCGCCAGCAGCCAAGATCCGAATCGGCCGGGACAGGGCAATGAAAAACTGTTTTTT
TRBJ2-2,NA,TRBV12-3/TRBV12-4,NA,CASSNTANTGELFF,TGTGCCAGCAGTAATACCGCGAACACCGGGGAGCTGTTTTTT
TRBJ2-3,NA,TRBV20-1,NA,CSVRDTGTDTQYF,TGCAGTGTAAGGGACACTGGCACAGATACGCAGTATTTT
TRBJ2-1,NA,TRBV13,NA,CARSLGRGGNEQFF,TGTGCCAGAAGCTTGGGCAGGGGTGGAAATGAGCAGTTCTTC
TRBJ1-5,many,TRBV6-5,NA,CASSYGVSQPQHF,TGTGCCAGCAGTTATGGGGTATCTCAGCCCCAGCATTTT
TRBJ2-2,many,TRBV5-1,NA,CASSGAGQRGGELFF,TGCGCCAGCAGCGGAGCGGGCCAACGGGGCGGGGAGCTGTTTTTT
TRBJ2-7,many,TRBV14,TRBD2,CASSQGARVSGSSYEQYF,TGTGCCAGCAGCCAAGGAGCTCGTGTTAGCGGGAGCTCCTACGAGCAGTACTTC
TRBJ2-7,NA,TRBV29-1,NA,CSAREGMRDEQYF,TGCAGCGCCAGAGAGGGGATGCGGGACGAGCAGTACTTC
TRBJ2-5,few,TRBV3-1,NA,CASSLERLYQETQYF,TGTGCCAGCAGCCTTGAGCGGTTGTACCAAGAGACCCAGTACTTC
TRBJ1-1,few,TRBV6-4,TRBD1,CASTNTEKQGTATEAFF,TGTGCCAGCACCAACACTGAAAAACAGGGGACGGCCACTGAAGCTTTCTTT
TRBJ2-7,NA,TRBV6-5,TRBD2,CASSYSWGTRAYEQYF,TGTGCCAGCAGTTACTCTTGGGGGACTAGAGCCTACGAGCAGTACTTC
TRBJ2-1,NA,TRBV19,TRBD2,CASSWPPSGSPYEQFF,TGTGCCAGTAGTTGGCCCCCTAGCGGGAGCCCGTATGAGCAGTTCTTC
TRBJ2-1,NA,TRBV2,TRBD2,CATGGTSGAYNEQFF,TGTGCCACGGGGGGTACTAGCGGGGCCTACAATGAGCAGTTCTTC
TRBJ1-1,NA,TRBV7-9,TRBD1,CASSLSIEGYQGDGTNTEAFF,TGTGCCAGCAGCTTATCAATCGAAGGTTACCAGGGGGACGGTACGAACACTGAAGCTTTCTTT